This T cell receptor (beta chain) is from a study of blood T cell repertoires in COVID-19. Study-wide background: COVID-19 samples, acute and convalescent, were from the United States, Italy and Spain. From T cells, B-cell-depleted T cells, or PBMCs came the material, which was cDNA or gDNA.

Per the authors' pipeline: Reference gene primer amplification gave estimated nucleated cell counts. TCRdb's copy holds only in-frame clones and misses some; the assay was immunoSEQ multiplex PCR. That table gives V, J and clone size, and the DNA gave D and trimming. The sample consists of about 88,000 clones, 75% to 90% of them appearing once. This CDR3 region has 17 residues. Between the trimmed V and J ends, which lost 3 bases and 0 bases, there was a span of 13 bases. The germline gives CDR1 SGHDT, CDR2 YYEEEE. The sequence was obtained from a woman older than 75 with active COVID-19. This chain joins TRBV5-6 and TRBJ2-6, with D possibly being TRBD1 (5 bases). Sequencing was carried out using peripheral blood. The CDR3 DNA reads as TGTGCCAGCAGCTCTCCTCGACAGTACTCTGGGGCCAACGTCCTGACTTTC. Translated, it gives CASSSPRQYSGANVLTF.